The clone carrying this T cell receptor (beta chain) occurred a few times. Sequence at one end of the junction differs from germline and may be a read error. This entry is derived from a study of OX40 agonist ivuxolimab in advanced cancers. Germline-derived CDR1 and CDR2 are MDHEN and SYDVKM. The CDR3 is 15 amino acids. Some clones are missing from TCRdb's copy, which holds only in-frame ones; the method was immunoSEQ multiplex PCR. This sample has over 30,000 clones, with around 76% found just once. This TCR was recovered from an adult with an advanced solid tumor such as melanoma, head and neck, liver or kidney cancer. V gene TRBV28 combines with J gene TRBJ2-7, with D maybe TRBD1 (7 bases). The sequences come from CD4+ or CD8+ T cells sorted from blood, collected in a trial of the OX40 agonist ivuxolimab. CDR3 in DNA: TGTGCCAGCAGTCCCCCGGGGGCGGACAGGTACGGGCAGTACTTC. Encoded protein: CASSPPGADRYGQYF.